Each of the 6 T cell receptor beta chains below was sequenced from the same sample in a study of CD4 and CD8 cells across lung adenocarcinoma regions. From the PCR reads, TCRdb called clonotypes with MiXCR, one entry per CDR3 protein. The table records over 10,000 distinct CDR3 sequences, about 50% of them present only once. Sequencing was carried out using CD8+ T cells from the margin of a lung tumor. These receptor sequences come from a female donor with lung adenocarcinoma. The CD4 and CD8 labels of this study may be unreliable.

In this sample, this clonotype turned up many times. V and J are TRBV3-1 and TRBJ2-3, with D uncertain. The CDR3 has 17 residues. Germline CDR1 is LGHDT and CDR2 is YNNKEL (reference sequence). Between the trimmed V and J ends, which lost 2 bases and 1 base, there was a span of 16 bases. The CDR3 loop is CASSQILGFWGTDTQYF. Written as DNA, the CDR3 is TGTGCCAGCAGCCAAATCCTTGGGTTTTGGGGCACAGATACGCAGTATTTT.

Remarks on this clonotype: The junction does not match germline at one end; this may be a read error. The chain employs TRBV10-1 and TRBJ2-3, with 8 positions matching TRBD1. The germline V gene encodes CDR1 WNHNN and CDR2 SYGVQD (reference sequence). CDR3 length equals 14 residues. The CDR3 sequence is CRSRGLSSTDTQYF. The DNA of the CDR3 is TGCCGCAGCAGGGGGCTAAGTAGCACAGACACGCAGTATTTT.

The rearrangement joins TRBV11-2 to TRBJ1-6; a possible D gene is TRBD1 (5 bases). The CDR3 length is 18 residues. V lost 5 bases, J lost 1 base, and 18 bases lay in between. The germline V gene has CDR1 SGHAT and CDR2 FQNNGV. The CDR3 region is CASSHPAGTMSYNSPLHF. The CDR3 DNA sequence: TGTGCCAGCAGCCACCCCGCAGGGACGATGTCCTATAATTCACCCCTCCACTTT. Using reference TRBV11-2 and TRBJ1-6 for the parts outside the CDR3, the full variable domain is EAGVAQSPRYKIIEKRQSVAFWCNPISGHATLYWYQQILGQGPKLLIQFQNNGVVDDSQLPKDRFSAERLKGVDSTLKIQPAKLEDSAVYLCASSHPAGTMSYNSPLHFGNGTRLTVT.

This chain connects TRBV10-1 to TRBJ2-4; D might be TRBD2 (5 bases). Judging by the DNA end, TRBJ2-3 fits better; the J call may be wrong. Germline assignment: CDR1 WNHNN and CDR2 SYGVQD (reference sequence). The CDR3 has 16 amino acids. CDR3 region: CASSDTSRGAKDTQYF. For the CDR3, the DNA is TGCGCCAGCAGTGATACGAGCCGGGGAGCCAAAGACACTCAGTATTTT.

The chain couples TRBV3-1 to TRBJ2-1, with no clear D. CDR1 LGHDT and CDR2 YNNKEL come from the germline V gene (reference sequence). CDR3 length: 16 residues. V dropped 0 bases and J dropped 2 bases, with 11 bases sitting between them. CDR3 protein: CASSQDRILTYNEQFF. Here the CDR3 DNA reads TGTGCCAGCAGCCAAGACAGGATCCTAACCTACAATGAGCAGTTCTTC.

The chain couples TRBV6-1 to TRBJ2-1; TRBD2 agrees at 7 bases. V was pared by 6 bases and J by 3 bases, with 5 bases of the junction left unmatched. Looked up from germline, CDR1 is MNHNS and CDR2 is SASEGT. The CDR3 is 14 amino acids. CDR3 bases: TGTGCCAGCAGCGGCGGGAGAATCTACAATGAGCAGTTCTTC. Translation: CASSGGRIYNEQFF.